This TCR beta chain is from a study of T cell clonotyping in hematopoietic cell transplantation. General study findings and limits: After transplant, recipient diversity fell while pathologically expanded clonotypes grew through day 180. At the given depth, recipient repertoires were over 95% de novo clonotypes. Graft donor and pretransplant recipient Inverse Simpson Index values predicted broader posttransplant TCR diversity.

The sample holds a few counts of this clone. Its antigen is still unknown. The CDR3 totals 14 residues. Germline V gene lookup returns CDR1 GTSNPN and CDR2 SVGIG (reference sequence). The V and J ends lost 1 base and 4 bases respectively, with 13 bases between them. Recipient blood drawn about 28 days pretransplant and days 30, 100, 180 after. This table comes from immunoSEQ multiplex PCR, and its TCRdb copy is limited to in-frame clones, with some not included. The sample holds 7,000 or so clones, 37% seen once. The TCR originated in a female patient in her 60s who had an allogeneic stem cell transplant, so the T cells may come from the graft donor. Some clones in this sample may be carry-over from other donors' samples. Source: peripheral blood mononuclear cells, taken 30 days after allogeneic stem cell transplant. This chain uses TRBV30 with TRBJ1-2, with D perhaps TRBD1 (5 bases). The CDR3 spells CAWSDPGRSYGYTF. In nucleotides, the CDR3 is TGTGCCTGGAGTGACCCGGGACGGAGCTATGGCTACACCTTC.